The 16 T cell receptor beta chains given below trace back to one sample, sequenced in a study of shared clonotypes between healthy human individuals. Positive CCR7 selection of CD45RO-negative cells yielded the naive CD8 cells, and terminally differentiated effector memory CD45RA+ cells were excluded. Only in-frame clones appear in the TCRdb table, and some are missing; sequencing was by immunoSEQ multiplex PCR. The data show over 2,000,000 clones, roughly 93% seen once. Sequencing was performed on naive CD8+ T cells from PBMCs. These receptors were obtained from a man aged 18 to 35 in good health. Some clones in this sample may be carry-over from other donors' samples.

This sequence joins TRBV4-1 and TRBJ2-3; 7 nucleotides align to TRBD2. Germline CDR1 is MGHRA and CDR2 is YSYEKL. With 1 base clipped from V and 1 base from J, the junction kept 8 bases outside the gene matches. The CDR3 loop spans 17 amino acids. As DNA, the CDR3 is TGCGCCAGCAGCCAAGTTATAGGTAGCGGGCGCACAGATACGCAGTATTTT. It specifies CASSQVIGSGRTDTQYF.

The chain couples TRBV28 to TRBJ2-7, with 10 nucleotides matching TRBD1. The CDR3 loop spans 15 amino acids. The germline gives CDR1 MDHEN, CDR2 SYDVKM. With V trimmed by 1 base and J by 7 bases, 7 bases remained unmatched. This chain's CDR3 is CASSLYRDRGTEQYF. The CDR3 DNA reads TGTGCCAGCAGTTTATATCGGGACAGGGGTACTGAGCAGTACTTC.

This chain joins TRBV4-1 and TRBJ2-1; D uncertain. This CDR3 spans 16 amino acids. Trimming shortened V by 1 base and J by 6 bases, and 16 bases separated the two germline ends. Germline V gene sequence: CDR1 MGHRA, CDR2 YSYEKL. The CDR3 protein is CASSQGLGSRSNEQFF. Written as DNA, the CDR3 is TGCGCCAGCAGCCAAGGACTTGGCAGCCGGTCCAATGAGCAGTTCTTC.

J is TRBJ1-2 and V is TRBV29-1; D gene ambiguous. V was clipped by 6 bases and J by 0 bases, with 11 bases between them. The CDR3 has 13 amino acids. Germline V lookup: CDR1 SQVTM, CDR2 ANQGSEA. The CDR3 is CSVSPTANYGYTF. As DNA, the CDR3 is TGCAGCGTCTCACCCACAGCTAACTATGGCTACACCTTC.

The CDR3 region has the DNA TGTGCCAGCAGCCCTCCCCGACTAGCGGGAGTAGTGTCGCGGTCCTACGAGCAGTACTTC. Protein: CASSPPRLAGVVSRSYEQYF. The chain has TRBV5-4 and TRBJ2-7; 12 bases match TRBD2. Trimming cost V 4 bases and J 1 base; bases outside gene matches: 18. In germline, CDR1 is SGHNT, CDR2 YYREEE (reference sequence). There are 20 residues in the CDR3.

The DNA of the CDR3 is TGCGCCACTCCGGGCGGCTATAATGAAAAACTGTTTTTT. This encodes CATPGGYNEKLFF. The rearrangement links TRBV10-2 to TRBJ1-4; D is undetermined. Germline values: CDR1 WSHSY, CDR2 SAAADI. V lost 10 bases and J 4 bases, leaving 13 bases between the germline ends. The CDR3 consists of 13 residues.

CDR3 protein: CASSFSTGWPDTQYF. CDR3 nucleotide sequence: TGTGCCAGCAGCTTTTCGACGGGGTGGCCAGATACGCAGTATTTT. The chain uses TRBV7-6 and TRBJ2-3; possible D gene TRBD2, 5 bases. V gave up 3 bases and J gave up 4 bases, with 14 bases separating them. Germline CDR1 SGHVS, CDR2 FNYEAQ. The CDR3 is 15 residues long.

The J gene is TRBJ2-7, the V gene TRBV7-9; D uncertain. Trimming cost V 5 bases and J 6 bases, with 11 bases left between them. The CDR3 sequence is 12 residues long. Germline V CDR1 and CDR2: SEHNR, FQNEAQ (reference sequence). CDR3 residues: CASSPPESEQYF. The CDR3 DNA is TGTGCCAGCAGCCCCCCGGAGAGCGAGCAGTACTTC.

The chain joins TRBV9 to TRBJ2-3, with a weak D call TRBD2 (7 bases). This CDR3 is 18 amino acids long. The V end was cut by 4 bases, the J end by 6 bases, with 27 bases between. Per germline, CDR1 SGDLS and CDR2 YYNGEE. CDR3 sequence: CASSPSAGSRGREDTQYF. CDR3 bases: TGTGCCAGCAGCCCTTCCGCCGGGAGTAGGGGGAGGGAGGATACGCAGTATTTT.

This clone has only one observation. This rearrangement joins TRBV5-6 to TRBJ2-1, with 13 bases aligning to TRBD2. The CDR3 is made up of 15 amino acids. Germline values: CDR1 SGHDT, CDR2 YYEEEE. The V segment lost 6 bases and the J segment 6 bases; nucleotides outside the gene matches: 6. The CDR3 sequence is CASIPLAGGTNEQFF. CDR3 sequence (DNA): TGTGCCAGCATCCCACTAGCGGGAGGGACCAATGAGCAGTTCTTC.

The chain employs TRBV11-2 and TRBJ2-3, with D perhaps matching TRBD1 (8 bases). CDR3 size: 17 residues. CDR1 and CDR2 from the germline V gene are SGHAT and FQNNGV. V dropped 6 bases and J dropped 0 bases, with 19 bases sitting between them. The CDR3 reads CASRNRTGRASTDTQYF. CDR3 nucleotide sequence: TGTGCCAGCAGAAACCGGACAGGGAGGGCTAGCACAGATACGCAGTATTTT. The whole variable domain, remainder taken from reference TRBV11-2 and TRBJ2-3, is EAGVAQSPRYKIIEKRQSVAFWCNPISGHATLYWYQQILGQGPKLLIQFQNNGVVDDSQLPKDRFSAERLKGVDSTLKIQPAKLEDSAVYLCASRNRTGRASTDTQYFGPGTRLTVL.

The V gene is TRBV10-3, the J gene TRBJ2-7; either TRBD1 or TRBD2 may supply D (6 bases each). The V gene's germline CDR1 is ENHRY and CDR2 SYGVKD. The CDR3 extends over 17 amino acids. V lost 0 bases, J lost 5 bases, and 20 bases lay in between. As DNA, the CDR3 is TGTGCCATCAGTGAGTCAAGTCCCCTGGGGGGCACCCACGAGCAGTACTTC. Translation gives CAISESSPLGGTHEQYF.

The CDR3 reads CASTQGQGVSNEQYF. The CDR3 coding sequence is TGTGCCAGTACCCAGGGACAGGGCGTTTCCAACGAGCAGTACTTC. This chain connects TRBV19 to TRBJ2-7, with 9 bases that match TRBD1. J was trimmed by 5 bases and V by 7 bases; bases with no gene match: 12. CDR3 size: 15 residues. Per the germline V gene, CDR1 is LNHDA and CDR2 is SQIVND (reference sequence).

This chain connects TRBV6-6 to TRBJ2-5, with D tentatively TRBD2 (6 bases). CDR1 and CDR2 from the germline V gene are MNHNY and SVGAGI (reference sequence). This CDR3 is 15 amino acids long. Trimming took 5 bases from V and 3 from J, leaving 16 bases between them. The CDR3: CASSVGLGMKETQYF. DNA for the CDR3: TGTGCCAGCAGTGTGGGACTTGGGATGAAAGAGACCCAGTACTTC.

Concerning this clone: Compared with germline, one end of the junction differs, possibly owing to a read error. CDR3 in amino acids: CASRLDRDPRSYEQYF. The CDR3 nucleotides are TGTGCCAGCAGATTAGACCGGGACCCTAGGTCCTACGAGCAGTACTTC. The chain links TRBV11-3 to TRBJ2-7; either TRBD1 or TRBD2 may supply D (5 bases each). Germline loops: CDR1 SGHNT, CDR2 YENEEA. CDR3 length equals 16 residues. The complete variable domain, with remaining parts taken from reference TRBV11-3 and TRBJ2-7, reads EAGVVQSPRYKIIEKKQPVAFWCNPISGHNTLYWYLQNLGQGPELLIRYENEEAVDDSQLPKDRFSAERLKGVDSTLKIQPAELGDSAVYLCASRLDRDPRSYEQYFGPGTRLTVT.

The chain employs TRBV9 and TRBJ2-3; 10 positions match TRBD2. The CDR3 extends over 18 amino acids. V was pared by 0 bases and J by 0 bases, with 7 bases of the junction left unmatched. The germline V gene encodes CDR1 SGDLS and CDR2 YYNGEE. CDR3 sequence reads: CASSVARTSGTSTDTQYF. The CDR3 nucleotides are TGTGCCAGCAGCGTAGCCCGGACTAGCGGAACTAGCACAGATACGCAGTATTTT.